This entry features one T cell receptor beta chain sequence. The target antigen is unknown. This sample was included in a study of beta chain features in type 1 diabetes. Whole-study context: Sorted cells from all samples, numbering almost 110 million, were examined.

Germline V gene data show CDR1 as ENHRY and CDR2 as SYGVKD. The CDR3 is 14 residues long. V lost 3 bases and J lost 8, with 14 bases in between. Expressed TCRB transcripts were sequenced, since all the RNA that had been isolated was reverse transcribed. The method was immunoSEQ multiplex PCR; TCRdb's version includes in-frame clones alone and lacks a portion of them. Of some 270,000 clones detected, approximately 8% appear once; the ten largest clones hold 1%. Points from the study as a whole: High TCR expression in some cells could lead to their over-representation in cDNA sequencing. More deletions and fewer insertions at VDJ junctions were seen in type 1 diabetes patients. Shorter TCRB CDR3s, moderately but significantly so, were found in Type 1 diabetes patients in all four CD4+ subsets.

Sequences were obtained from central memory CD4+ T cells from blood. The source is a woman under 30 in good health. The J gene is TRBJ2-1, the V gene TRBV10-3; unclear D gene. CDR3 bases: TGTGCCATCAGTGAAGGTGAAGGATTCCATGAGCAGTTCTTC. This gives the protein CAISEGEGFHEQFF.